The clone carrying this T cell receptor (beta chain) has a handful of counts. Its antigen is still unknown. The data derive from a study of blood T cells in healthy people across ages. The CDR3 loop spans 15 amino acids. Germline V gene sequence: CDR1 DFQATT, CDR2 SNEGSKA (reference sequence). V was shortened by 6 bases and J by 2 bases, with 17 bases between the two germline ends. Using a J-beta primer mix together with a sample-barcoded 5' primer, a second PCR was run for roughly 6 to 12 cycles. TCRdb itself ran the 5' RACE reads through MiXCR, one entry per CDR3 protein. Of about 730,000 distinct CDR3 sequences in the sample, roughly two fifths were seen once. Study-level points and caveats: Unsorted PBMCs prevented conclusive naive versus antigen-experienced comparison.

The chain joins TRBV20-1 to TRBJ2-4, with D perhaps matching TRBD2 (7 bases). Sequencing was performed on blood. The sequence came from a woman in her sixties in good health. Written as DNA, the CDR3 is TGCAGTGCACCGGGGGGCGGTCGGTCCAAAAACATTCAGTACTTC. Translating gives CSAPGGGRSKNIQYF.